What follows are 8 T cell receptor beta chains derived from one specimen sequenced in a study of cytomegalovirus exposure and HLA in healthy donors (dated by TCRdb to 2016 to 2017). Receptor amplification or capture employed the immunoSEQ multiplex PCR assay. Imported from immuneACCESS, the table was reduced by TCRdb to in-frame sequences with V and J called. These copies leave out some clones; in studies compared against another copy, an unresolved V gene accounts for under half, and the cause of the remainder is not known. This sample has 180,000 or so clones in its table, and more than 75% of those were observed once. About 7.2% of the sample is taken by the ten largest. The sequencing sample was made of PBMCs. The receptor set was obtained from a man aged 30 to 39 in good health and CMV-seropositive.

The gene calls are TRBV7-3 and TRBJ2-7, with D possibly matching TRBD2 (6 bases). Germline V gives CDR1 SGHTA, CDR2 FQGTGA. The ends were cut back, 0 bases at V and 6 bases at J, with 9 bases in the middle. The CDR3 length is 13 residues. The CDR3 spells CASSLTEGSEQYF. The CDR3, as DNA: TGTGCCAGCAGCTTAACGGAGGGGAGCGAGCAGTACTTC.

The V and J genes are TRBV28 and TRBJ2-7; 10 bases line up with TRBD2. This CDR3 comprises 14 residues. The germline CDR1 and CDR2 sequences are MDHEN and SYDVKM. The V gene end was trimmed by 9 bases and the J gene end by 4 bases; junction bases not matched to a gene: 9. CDR3 nucleotides: TGTGCCAGTACACTAGCGGGAATCGAGTACGAGCAGTACTTC. This codes for CASTLAGIEYEQYF.

This rearrangement joins TRBV19 to TRBJ2-3; the D is unclear. CDR3 length: 12 amino acids. Germline CDR1 reads LNHDA; CDR2 reads SQIVND (reference sequence). Trimming removed 3 bases from V and 1 base from J, with 2 bases in between. CDR3 loop: CASSMGTDTQYF. CDR3 sequence (DNA): TGTGCCAGTAGTATGGGCACAGATACGCAGTATTTT.

V usage is TRBV7-6 and J usage is TRBJ2-3; TRBD1 matches 10 bases. Germline loops: CDR1 SGHVS, CDR2 FNYEAQ. With V trimmed by 1 base and J by 2 bases, 9 bases remained unmatched. This CDR3 has 18 residues. In DNA, the CDR3 is TGTGCCAGCAGCTTAGGCACACCGGGACAGGGGAACACAGATACGCAGTATTTT. Its protein product is CASSLGTPGQGNTDTQYF. Together with reference TRBV7-6 and TRBJ2-3, the CDR3 gives the full variable domain: GAGVSQSPRYKVTKRGQDVALRCDPISGHVSLYWYRQALGQGPEFLTYFNYEAQQDKSGLPNDRFSAERPEGSISTLTIQRTEQRDSAMYRCASSLGTPGQGNTDTQYFGPGTRLTVL.

The chain couples TRBV6-1 to TRBJ2-7; unclear D gene. Germline V CDR1 and CDR2: MNHNS, SASEGT. This CDR3 has 14 residues. Trimming removed 0 bases at V and 2 bases at J, with 8 bases between. The CDR3 sequence is CASSEALPPYEQYF. CDR3 DNA: TGTGCCAGCAGTGAAGCGCTGCCCCCCTACGAGCAGTACTTC.

This clone is a singleton in its sample. Other DNA sequences within the sample encode an identical CDR3. CDR3 region: CASRGTGETYEQYF. The DNA of the CDR3 is TGTGCCAGTAGAGGGACAGGGGAAACCTACGAGCAGTACTTC. This rearrangement joins TRBV19 to TRBJ2-7; 10 bases align to TRBD1. With V trimmed by 6 bases and J by 2 bases, 4 bases remained unmatched. The length of the CDR3 is 14 residues. CDR1 LNHDA and CDR2 SQIVND come from the germline V gene (reference sequence).

CDR3 region: CASKFAVTEETQYF. CDR3 DNA sequence: TGTGCCAGTAAGTTCGCGGTGACAGAAGAGACCCAGTACTTC. The rearrangement uses TRBV19 and TRBJ2-5, with D perhaps TRBD1 (5 bases). The CDR3 has 14 amino acids. V was trimmed by 7 bases and J by 3 bases, leaving 15 bases between them. Germline V gene lookup returns CDR1 LNHDA and CDR2 SQIVND (reference sequence).

The V call is TRBV6-5, the J call TRBJ2-7, with 7 bases that match TRBD2. The CDR3 sequence is 13 residues long. The V gene end was trimmed by 4 bases and the J gene end by 6 bases; junction bases not matched to a gene: 6. CDR1 is MNHEY, CDR2 SVGAGI, per germline. CDR3 region: CASSWTRNGEQYF. CDR3 sequence (DNA): TGTGCCAGCAGTTGGACTAGAAACGGCGAGCAGTACTTC.